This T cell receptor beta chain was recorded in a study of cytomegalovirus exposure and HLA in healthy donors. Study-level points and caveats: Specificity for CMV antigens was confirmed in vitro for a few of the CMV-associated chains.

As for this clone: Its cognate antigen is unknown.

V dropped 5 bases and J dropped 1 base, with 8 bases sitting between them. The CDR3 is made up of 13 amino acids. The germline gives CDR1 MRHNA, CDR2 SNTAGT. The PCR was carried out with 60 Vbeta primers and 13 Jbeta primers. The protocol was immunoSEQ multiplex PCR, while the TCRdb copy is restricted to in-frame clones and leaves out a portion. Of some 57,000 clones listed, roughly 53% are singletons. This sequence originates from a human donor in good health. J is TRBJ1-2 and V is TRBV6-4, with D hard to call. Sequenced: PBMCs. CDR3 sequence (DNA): TGTGCCAGCAGTTCGACGGGTAACTATGGCTACACCTTC. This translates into CASSSTGNYGYTF.